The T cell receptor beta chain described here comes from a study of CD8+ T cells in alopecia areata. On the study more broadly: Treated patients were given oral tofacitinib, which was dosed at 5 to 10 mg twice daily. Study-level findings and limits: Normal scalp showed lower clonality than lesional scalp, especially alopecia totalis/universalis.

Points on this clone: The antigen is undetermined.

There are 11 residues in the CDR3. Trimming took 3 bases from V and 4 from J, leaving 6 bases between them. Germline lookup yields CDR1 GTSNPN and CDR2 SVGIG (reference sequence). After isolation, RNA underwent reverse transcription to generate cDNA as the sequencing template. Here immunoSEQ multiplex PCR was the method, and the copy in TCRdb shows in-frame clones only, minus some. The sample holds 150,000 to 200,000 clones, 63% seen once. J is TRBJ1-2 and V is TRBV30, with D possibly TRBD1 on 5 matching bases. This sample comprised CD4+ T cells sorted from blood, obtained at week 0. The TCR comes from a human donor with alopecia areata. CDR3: CAWRTVYGYTF. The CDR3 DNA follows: TGTGCCTGGAGGACAGTCTATGGCTACACCTTC. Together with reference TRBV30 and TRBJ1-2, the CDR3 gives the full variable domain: SQTIHQWPATLVQPVGSPLSLECTVEGTSNPNLYWYRQAAGRGLQLLFYSVGIGQISSEVPQNLSASRPQDRQFILSSKKLLLSDSGFYLCAWRTVYGYTFGSGTRLTVV.